The 32 T cell receptor beta chains below were found in one sample sequenced in a study of T cells in Graves' hyperthyroidism and ophthalmopathy. Authors of the study amplified TCR beta CDR3 regions from RNA transcripts. With the HTBI primer set, the TCR CDR3 went through a first round of RT-PCR. A single record per CDR3 protein comes from TCRdb applying MiXCR to the multiplex PCR reads. Of hundreds of thousands of distinct CDR3 sequences in the sample, more than 12% were seen once. What was sequenced was blood. These receptors came from a woman in her fifties or sixties with Graves' ophthalmopathy.

Notes on this clonotype: Compared with germline, one end of the junction differs, possibly owing to a read error. The chain has TRBV11-3 and TRBJ1-3; a possible D gene is TRBD1 (5 bases). The CDR3 covers 14 residues. Germline assignment: CDR1 SGHNT and CDR2 YENEEA. CDR3 residues: CASRPQQAGNTIYF. DNA for the CDR3: TGTGCCAGCAGACCACAACAGGCTGGAAACACCATATACTTT. The whole variable domain, remainder taken from reference TRBV11-3 and TRBJ1-3, is EAGVVQSPRYKIIEKKQPVAFWCNPISGHNTLYWYLQNLGQGPELLIRYENEEAVDDSQLPKDRFSAERLKGVDSTLKIQPAELGDSAVYLCASRPQQAGNTIYFGEGSWLTVV.

This clonotype has ten or more counts. The CDR3 region has the DNA TGTGCCAGCAGCTTGCCTGGGGAGTCCTACGAGCAGTACTTC. Protein sequence: CASSLPGESYEQYF. The chain recombines TRBV5-4 with TRBJ2-7, with TRBD2 as a possible D gene (5 bases). Between the trimmed V and J ends, which lost 1 base and 1 base, there was a span of 9 bases. The CDR3 consists of 14 residues. CDR1 SGHNT and CDR2 YYREEE come from the germline V gene (reference sequence).

This sequence joins TRBV7-9 and TRBJ2-5, with D perhaps matching TRBD1 (6 bases). The germline V gene encodes CDR1 SEHNR and CDR2 FQNEAQ (reference sequence). With 5 bases removed from V and 4 bases from J, the gap between germline ends came to 11 bases. The CDR3 sequence is 13 residues long. The CDR3 region has the DNA TGTGCCAGCAGCCCCTCAGGGGCAGAGACCCAGTACTTC. Translated: CASSPSGAETQYF.

Worth noting for this clonotype: This clone may be a read error of a much larger clone one base away. The chain has TRBV27 and TRBJ1-2, with D hard to call. V gave up 0 bases and J gave up 4 bases, with 9 bases separating them. CDR3 length equals 14 residues. Per germline, CDR1 MNHEY and CDR2 SMNVEV (reference sequence). The CDR3 bases are TGTGCCAGCAGTTTATCCACAGCGAGCTATGGCTACACCTTC. This encodes CASSLSTASYGYTF.

In its sample, this clonotype was seen many times. V and J are TRBV11-2 and TRBJ2-1; D gene unclear. The CDR3 is made up of 19 amino acids. Germline V gene lookup returns CDR1 SGHAT and CDR2 FQNNGV. With 1 base removed from V and 0 bases from J, the gap between germline ends came to 19 bases. Here the CDR3 reads CASSLVTVLGPSSYNEQFF. The DNA of the CDR3 is TGTGCCAGCAGCTTAGTTACGGTTCTAGGGCCAAGCTCCTACAATGAGCAGTTCTTC.

The DNA of the CDR3 is TGTGCCAGCAGTTTATTCCAGGGCCCCTACAATGAGCAGTTCTTC. The encoded protein is CASSLFQGPYNEQFF. The J gene is TRBJ2-1, the V gene TRBV27, with a weak D call TRBD1 (5 bases). Germline-derived CDR1 and CDR2 are MNHEY and SMNVEV (reference sequence). The V end was cut by 1 base, the J end by 2 bases, with 9 bases between. The CDR3 loop spans 15 amino acids.

Ten or more counts support this clonotype. The chain links TRBV6-1 to TRBJ1-2; possibly TRBD1 for D (5 bases). The CDR3 is 15 amino acids. CDR1 is MNHNS, CDR2 SASEGT, per germline. V shed 8 bases and J shed 3 bases, with 19 bases lying between them. This CDR3 is CASRFNRLGDYGYTF. The CDR3 DNA follows: TGTGCCAGCCGGTTCAACAGGTTAGGCGACTATGGCTACACCTTC.

This clonotype came up a few times. CDR3 sequence: CASSIVRRLSNQPQHF. DNA of the CDR3: TGTGCCAGTAGTATAGTTAGGCGTCTTAGTAATCAGCCCCAGCATTTT. This chain joins TRBV19 and TRBJ1-5; the D is unclear. V was trimmed by 1 base and J by 4 bases, leaving 14 bases between them. CDR1 is LNHDA, CDR2 SQIVND, per germline (reference sequence). The CDR3 totals 16 residues.

In its sample, this clonotype was seen many times. The rearrangement uses TRBV2 and TRBJ2-1; TRBD2 agrees at 11 bases. The CDR3 is 18 residues long. Germline-derived CDR1 and CDR2 are SNHLY and FYNNEI. V shed 6 bases and J 0 bases; nucleotides not matched to a gene: 10. This CDR3 reads CASRRTSGPNSSYNEQFF. The CDR3 region has the DNA TGTGCCAGCAGAAGGACTAGCGGGCCAAATAGCTCCTACAATGAGCAGTTCTTC. The complete variable domain, with remaining parts taken from reference TRBV2 and TRBJ2-1, reads EPEVTQTPSHQVTQMGQEVILRCVPISNHLYFYWYRQILGQKVEFLVSFYNNEISEKSEIFDDQFSVERPDGSNFTLKIRSTKLEDSAMYFCASRRTSGPNSSYNEQFFGPGTRLTVL.

About this clonotype: Germline is not matched at one junction end, which may reflect a read error. The rearrangement joins TRBV20-1 to TRBJ1-6, with D possibly matching TRBD1 (6 bases). This CDR3 is 13 amino acids long. Germline CDR1 DFQATT, CDR2 SNEGSKA (reference sequence). The CDR3 spells CSARDIHNSPLRF. The CDR3 coding sequence is TGCAGTGCCCGGGACATCCATAATTCACCCCTCCGCTTT.

This clonotype was seen ten or more times. The J gene is TRBJ2-3, the V gene TRBV15; D gene ambiguous. CDR3 length: 15 amino acids. CDR1 and CDR2 (germline): LNHNV, YYDKDF (reference sequence). The germline V and J ends were trimmed by 6 bases and 1 base, with 14 bases remaining between them. DNA of the CDR3: TGTGCCACCAGTTCGATTAGCCGGCGCACAGATACGCAGTATTTT. It specifies CATSSISRRTDTQYF.

This clonotype has at least ten counts. The chain links TRBV19 to TRBJ2-3, with D possibly matching TRBD1 (6 bases). The CDR3 loop spans 17 amino acids. Trimming pared 2 bases from V and 2 bases from J, leaving 17 bases between. Germline V CDR1 and CDR2: LNHDA, SQIVND (reference sequence). This CDR3 is CASSIPGTQHPTDTQYF. The CDR3 nucleotides read TGTGCCAGTAGTATACCCGGGACACAGCACCCCACAGATACGCAGTATTTT.

This clonotype was recorded at least ten times. The genes are TRBV12-3 or TRBV12-4 and TRBJ1-1, with no clear D. Trimming left V 0 bases short and J 6 bases short, with 14 bases between. There are 15 residues in the CDR3. The CDR3 here is CASSLASGLSAEAFF. The DNA for the CDR3 is TGTGCCAGCAGTTTAGCATCAGGACTTTCTGCTGAAGCTTTCTTT.

This clonotype was seen a handful of times. The V call is TRBV7-9, the J call TRBJ2-1; 9 bases agree with TRBD1. The germline V gene encodes CDR1 SEHNR and CDR2 FQNEAQ (reference sequence). The CDR3 contains 15 residues. V lost 0 bases, J lost 6 bases, and 3 bases stayed unmatched. The CDR3 DNA reads as TGTGCCAGCAGCTTAGCAGGACAGGGGTTCAATGAGCAGTTCTTC. Translated: CASSLAGQGFNEQFF.

This clonotype showed up many times. The chain uses TRBV30 and TRBJ1-2; the D is unclear. Trimming pared 0 bases from V and 5 bases from J, leaving 13 bases between. The CDR3 sequence is 14 residues long. Germline V gene lookup returns CDR1 GTSNPN and CDR2 SVGIG (reference sequence). CDR3 in DNA: TGTGCCTGGAGTGTACGTTTGGGTAGTTATGGCTACACCTTC. This translates into CAWSVRLGSYGYTF. Supplemented by reference TRBV30 and TRBJ1-2, the full variable domain reads SQTIHQWPATLVQPVGSPLSLECTVEGTSNPNLYWYRQAAGRGLQLLFYSVGIGQISSEVPQNLSASRPQDRQFILSSKKLLLSDSGFYLCAWSVRLGSYGYTFGSGTRLTVV.

This chain uses TRBV28 with TRBJ1-3; 7 bases match TRBD1. The J segment lost 10 bases and the V segment lost 6 bases, leaving 18 bases of the junction unmatched. The germline V gene encodes CDR1 MDHEN and CDR2 SYDVKM. This CDR3 comprises 16 residues. The CDR3 sequence: CASSPRTGFMYMTIYF. The CDR3, as DNA: TGTGCCAGCAGCCCAAGGACAGGTTTTATGTACATGACCATATATTTT.

The rearrangement uses TRBV19 and TRBJ1-2; D gene ambiguous. The CDR3 runs to 13 residues. Trimming cost V 3 bases and J 10 bases, with 15 bases left between them. Germline V gene lookup returns CDR1 LNHDA and CDR2 SQIVND (reference sequence). In DNA, the CDR3 is TGTGCCAGTAGTATTGAGTCGGGGTTTGACTACACCTTC. Amino acid sequence: CASSIESGFDYTF. The variable domain in full, completed from reference TRBV19 and TRBJ1-2, reads DGGITQSPKYLFRKEGQNVTLSCEQNLNHDAMYWYRQDPGQGLRLIYYSQIVNDFQKGDIAEGYSVSREKKESFPLTVTSAQKNPTAFYLCASSIESGFDYTFGSGTRLTVV.

This chain links TRBV4-3 with TRBJ2-5; D possibly corresponds to TRBD2 (6 bases). Per germline, CDR1 LGHNA and CDR2 YSLEER. This CDR3 region has 15 residues. V was clipped by 1 base and J by 5 bases, with 14 bases between them. The CDR3 is CASSQGAGNGETQYF. DNA for the CDR3: TGCGCCAGCAGCCAAGGGGCGGGAAATGGGGAGACCCAGTACTTC.

The V gene is TRBV19, the J gene TRBJ2-2, with TRBD1 matching over 9 bases. The V gene end was trimmed by 11 bases and the J gene end by 5 bases; junction bases not matched to a gene: 6. The V gene's germline CDR1 is LNHDA and CDR2 SQIVND (reference sequence). This CDR3 has 13 amino acids. The CDR3 coding sequence is TGTGCCGGTGGACAGGGGCAAACCGGGGAGCTGTTTTTT. Protein sequence: CAGGQGQTGELFF.

This clonotype was observed many times. This chain links TRBV20-1 with TRBJ1-3; D is ambiguous. In germline, CDR1 is DFQATT, CDR2 SNEGSKA (reference sequence). The V and J ends lost 6 bases and 1 base respectively, with 10 bases between them. The CDR3 consists of 13 residues. The DNA for the CDR3 is TGCAGTGCAAAGCTGGCTTCTGGAAACACCATATATTTT. Protein: CSAKLASGNTIYF.

The rearrangement links TRBV19 to TRBJ2-1; 8 nucleotides align to TRBD2. Germline CDR1 reads LNHDA; CDR2 reads SQIVND (reference sequence). This CDR3 contains 14 residues. The V and J ends lost 6 bases and 8 bases, in that order; junction bases with no gene match: 9. The CDR3 sequence is CASRSSGRMDEQFF. CDR3 DNA: TGTGCCAGTAGATCGAGCGGGAGAATGGATGAGCAGTTCTTC. The full variable domain, rest sourced from reference TRBV19 and TRBJ2-1, is DGGITQSPKYLFRKEGQNVTLSCEQNLNHDAMYWYRQDPGQGLRLIYYSQIVNDFQKGDIAEGYSVSREKKESFPLTVTSAQKNPTAFYLCASRSSGRMDEQFFGPGTRLTVL.

The J gene is TRBJ1-2, the V gene TRBV20-1; D remains ambiguous. The germline V gene has CDR1 DFQATT and CDR2 SNEGSKA (reference sequence). The CDR3 is 16 residues long. With 5 bases removed from V and 6 bases from J, the gap between germline ends came to 25 bases. This chain's CDR3 is CSAGLIGVEDLNGYTF. The CDR3 DNA follows: TGCAGTGCTGGTTTAATCGGGGTTGAGGATCTTAATGGCTACACCTTC.

This clonotype was counted at least ten times. The rearrangement uses TRBV6-1 and TRBJ1-1; 9 bases line up with TRBD1. Per the germline V gene, CDR1 is MNHNS and CDR2 is SASEGT. This CDR3 is 15 amino acids long. V lost 6 bases to trimming and J lost 4 bases; unmatched junction nucleotides: 9. The CDR3 DNA reads TGTGCCAGCAGAAAGGACAGGGGATTTGGCACTGAAGCTTTCTTT. Encoded protein: CASRKDRGFGTEAFF.

This clonotype was observed a few times. The V call is TRBV27, the J call TRBJ2-1; 8 positions match TRBD2. The V and J ends lost 7 bases and 6 bases, in that order; junction bases with no gene match: 17. The germline CDR1 and CDR2 sequences are MNHEY and SMNVEV (reference sequence). This CDR3 is 17 amino acids long. The CDR3 DNA reads as TGTGCCAGCATAAGTCTGTCTGCCGGGACTAGGGTCAATGAGCAGTTCTTC. The encoded protein is CASISLSAGTRVNEQFF.

This clonotype was seen at least ten times. This chain uses TRBV6-1 with TRBJ1-1, with a weak D call TRBD1 (6 bases). Deletions cut 10 bases from V and 0 bases from J, with 12 bases between. Germline CDR1 MNHNS, CDR2 SASEGT. CDR3 length: 13 amino acids. CDR3 amino acids: CATRRTVNTEAFF. CDR3 nucleotide sequence: TGTGCCACTCGGAGGACAGTGAACACTGAAGCTTTCTTT.

V usage is TRBV6-1 and J usage is TRBJ1-4; the D gene is possibly TRBD1 (5 bases). Germline V lookup: CDR1 MNHNS, CDR2 SASEGT. With 0 bases removed from V and 2 bases from J, the gap between germline ends came to 10 bases. The CDR3 spans 16 residues. The CDR3 region is CASSEAFWGTNEKLFF. In DNA, the CDR3 is TGTGCCAGCAGTGAAGCATTTTGGGGGACTAATGAAAAACTGTTTTTT.

Worth noting for this clonotype: An end of the junction does not agree with germline; a read error may underlie this. This chain joins TRBV13 and TRBJ2-5, with TRBD2 identical over 8 bases. The CDR3 is 14 amino acids. Germline V gives CDR1 PRHDT, CDR2 FYEKMQ (reference sequence). In DNA, the CDR3 is TGCGCCAGCAGCCCCGGGAGGGCCCCAGAGACCCAGTACTTC. Translating it yields CASSPGRAPETQYF.

This clonotype was picked up a small number of times. J is TRBJ2-6 and V is TRBV28; D possibly corresponds to TRBD1 (7 bases). CDR1 and CDR2 from the germline V gene are MDHEN and SYDVKM. This CDR3 comprises 16 residues. The V end was cut by 4 bases, the J end by 0 bases, with 10 bases between. The CDR3 sequence: CASSSRGVSGANVLTF. As DNA, the CDR3 is TGTGCCAGCAGTTCCAGGGGGGTCTCTGGGGCCAACGTCCTGACTTTC.

This clonotype was observed at least ten times. The gene calls are TRBV28 and TRBJ2-2, with D possibly matching TRBD1 (5 bases). This CDR3 spans 15 amino acids. V lost 7 bases and J 3 bases, leaving 15 bases between the germline ends. Germline loops: CDR1 MDHEN, CDR2 SYDVKM. Here the CDR3 DNA reads TGTGCCAGCACCTCGGAGACAGACTACACCGGGGAGCTGTTTTTT. It translates to CASTSETDYTGELFF.

This clonotype was observed at least ten times. The chain couples TRBV20-1 to TRBJ1-1; D may be TRBD1 (6 bases). The CDR3 covers 13 residues. The V end lost 2 bases, the J end lost 0 bases, and 7 bases lay between the germline ends. CDR1 and CDR2 from the germline V gene are DFQATT and SNEGSKA (reference sequence). The CDR3 DNA reads as TGCAGTGCTAGACGGGACATGAACACTGAAGCTTTCTTT. This translates into CSARRDMNTEAFF.

This chain links TRBV10-2 with TRBJ2-7; possible D gene TRBD2, 6 bases. The CDR3 is made up of 15 amino acids. Trimming removed 8 bases from V and 2 bases from J, with 19 bases in between. Germline lookup yields CDR1 WSHSY and CDR2 SAAADI. The CDR3 loop reads CASRFGEDVTYEQYF. For the CDR3, the DNA is TGCGCCAGCCGGTTCGGGGAGGATGTAACCTACGAGCAGTACTTC.

This chain connects TRBV15 to TRBJ2-7; 7 nucleotides agree with TRBD2. V lost 5 bases to trimming and J lost 3 bases; unmatched junction nucleotides: 10. The CDR3 length is 15 residues. The V gene's germline CDR1 is LNHNV and CDR2 YYDKDF (reference sequence). The CDR3 DNA follows: TGTGCCACCAGCCCCCCTGGGGGGGAGGTCTACGAGCAGTACTTC. This codes for CATSPPGGEVYEQYF.